What follows is one TCR beta chain and its context. The antigen is not known. TCRdb's table, derived via immunoSEQ multiplex PCR, lists solely in-frame clones and lacks some. This sample has roughly 30,000 clones, with roughly 91% found just once. The V gene lost 2 bases and the J gene lost 0 bases, with 8 bases spanning the gap. Germline CDR1 SGHRS, CDR2 YFSETQ. The length of the CDR3 is 15 residues. The sample originates from a study of T cells in localized non-small cell lung cancer. Study-wide results and limits: When the top 100 tumor clones were examined, a median around 61 of them also appeared in the adjacent lung, which was paired and uninvolved.

Sequencing used peripheral blood, obtained before any cancer treatment. The sequence was obtained from a female donor at least 60 years old with stage I lung adenocarcinoma. This rearrangement joins TRBV5-1 to TRBJ2-2; D unresolved. The CDR3 is CASSLWQANTGELFF. Written as DNA, the CDR3 is TGCGCCAGCAGCTTATGGCAGGCGAACACCGGGGAGCTGTTTTTT.